This T cell receptor (beta chain) was retrieved from a study of shared clonotypes between healthy human individuals. Across the study: Each donor contributed plates that comprised three CD4 naive, three CD4 memory, two CD8 naive and one CD8 memory. Overall study results and limits: The genetic and exposure-history diversity represented was limited by few donors. The study generally estimated greater richness for naive than memory subsets.

CD45RO-negative, CCR7-positively selected cells formed the naive CD8 fraction, excluding terminally differentiated effector memory CD45RA+ cells. Comments on this clone: Antigen: not known.

The V end was cut by 5 bases, the J end by 4 bases, with 17 bases between. The germline V gene encodes CDR1 LGHNA and CDR2 YSLEER. This CDR3 has 16 amino acids. Every immunoSEQ plate was one replicate of a subset's evenly spread DNA. The repertoire was sequenced with immunoSEQ multiplex PCR; TCRdb's copy has only in-frame clones and lacks some. The sample has roughly 2,000,000 clones; over 85% are singletons. The material sequenced was naive CD8+ T cells sorted from blood. The sequence was collected from a man aged 18 to 29 in good health. This chain joins TRBV4-3 and TRBJ2-2; D is undetermined. The CDR3 is CASSVDLYTGTGELFF. The CDR3, as DNA: TGCGCCAGCAGCGTTGACTTATATACGGGCACCGGGGAGCTGTTTTTT.